These 17 T cell receptor beta chains were sequenced from one sample in a study of blood T cell repertoires in COVID-19. The method was immunoSEQ multiplex PCR; TCRdb's version includes in-frame clones alone and lacks a portion of them. The data hold about 310,000 clones, with around 90% observed a single time. What was sequenced was peripheral blood. The receptors stem from a woman in her thirties or forties with COVID-19, enrolled during active disease.

This chain connects TRBV5-1 to TRBJ2-7; 9 bases agree with TRBD1. Germline V gene lookup returns CDR1 SGHRS and CDR2 YFSETQ. Germline trimming cut 4 bases from V and 1 base from J; bases unmatched to any gene: 3. The CDR3 totals 14 residues. In nucleotides, the CDR3 is TGCGCCAGCAGCCAGGGACAGGGATCCTACGAGCAGTACTTC. Protein sequence: CASSQGQGSYEQYF.

The V and J genes are TRBV28 and TRBJ1-5; D gene unclear. CDR3 length equals 14 residues. Trimming took 6 bases from V and 5 from J, leaving 14 bases between them. The germline CDR1 and CDR2 sequences are MDHEN and SYDVKM. CDR3 bases: TGTGCCAGCAGCCTAGCGGGAAGGGATCAGCCCCAGCATTTT. Encoded protein: CASSLAGRDQPQHF. The whole variable domain, remainder taken from reference TRBV28 and TRBJ1-5, is DVKVTQSSRYLVKRTGEKVFLECVQDMDHENMFWYRQDPGLGLRLIYFSYDVKMKEKGDIPEGYSVSREKKERFSLILESASTNQTSMYLCASSLAGRDQPQHFGDGTRLSIL.

The V call is TRBV10-3, the J call TRBJ2-1; TRBD2 matches at 16 bases. This CDR3 comprises 16 residues. V dropped 4 bases and J dropped 8; count of bases not matched to a gene: 5. Germline CDR1 reads ENHRY; CDR2 reads SYGVKD. CDR3 sequence reads: CAISVGTSGRADEQFF. The CDR3 DNA sequence: TGTGCCATCAGTGTCGGGACTAGCGGGAGGGCCGATGAGCAGTTCTTC.

This chain links TRBV6-5 with TRBJ2-3; TRBD2 might be the D (7 bases). Germline V gene data show CDR1 as MNHEY and CDR2 as SVGAGI. The CDR3 contains 15 residues. The V end was cut by 7 bases, the J end by 1 base, with 15 bases between. Here the CDR3 reads CASTRWEGGTDTQYF. The CDR3 DNA reads TGTGCCAGCACCAGATGGGAGGGGGGCACAGATACGCAGTATTTT.

The V gene is TRBV4-2, the J gene TRBJ1-2; TRBD1 aligns across 9 bases. V shed 4 bases, J shed 3 bases, and the junction held 3 bases outside the gene matches. This CDR3 has 14 amino acids. The germline V gene has CDR1 LGHNA and CDR2 YNFKEQ. In DNA form, the CDR3 reads TGTGCCAGCAGCCGGGGACAGGGAGACTATGGCTACACCTTC. It specifies CASSRGQGDYGYTF.

This CDR3 is CASSVTSRYYEQYF. CDR3 nucleotide sequence: TGTGCCAGCAGCGTGACTAGCAGATACTACGAGCAGTACTTC. The rearrangement uses TRBV9 and TRBJ2-7; the match to TRBD2 covers 7 bases. CDR3 length equals 14 residues. The V segment lost 2 bases and the J segment 3 bases; nucleotides outside the gene matches: 5. Germline V CDR1 and CDR2: SGDLS, YYNGEE.

The chain employs TRBV27 and TRBJ2-7; 8 bases align to TRBD1. Germline V CDR1 and CDR2: MNHEY, SMNVEV (reference sequence). Trimming removed 5 bases from V and 3 bases from J; junction bases left unmatched: 9. The CDR3 covers 15 residues. The CDR3 DNA follows: TGTGCCAGCAGTACGTGGACAGGGAGGAGCTACGAGCAGTACTTC. Its translation: CASSTWTGRSYEQYF.

V is TRBV5-1 and J is TRBJ2-2, with a tentative D call TRBD2 (5 bases). V was cut by 4 bases and J by 7 bases, with 17 bases left in between. The CDR3 sequence is 15 residues long. Looked up from germline, CDR1 is SGHRS and CDR2 is YFSETQ. CDR3 protein: CASSLFEGSVGELFF. CDR3 nucleotides: TGCGCCAGCAGCCTATTCGAGGGCTCGGTCGGGGAGCTGTTTTTT. The full variable domain, with the rest looked up from reference TRBV5-1 and TRBJ2-2, is KAGVTQTPRYLIKTRGQQVTLSCSPISGHRSVSWYQQTPGQGLQFLFEYFSETQRNKGNFPGRFSGRQFSNSRSEMNVSTLELGDSALYLCASSLFEGSVGELFFGEGSRLTVL.

The V and J genes are TRBV6-4 and TRBJ1-2; 8 bases are shared with TRBD1. J lost 9 bases, V lost 6 bases, and 9 bases had no gene match. Germline CDR1 reads MRHNA; CDR2 reads SNTAGT. The CDR3 runs 13 residues. The CDR3 sequence: CASSPSGTGRYTF. The DNA of the CDR3 is TGTGCCAGCAGCCCCTCCGGGACAGGTCGCTACACCTTC.

V and J are TRBV7-2 and TRBJ1-5, with D possibly matching TRBD1 (5 bases). The CDR3 totals 16 residues. Germline V gene lookup returns CDR1 SGHTA and CDR2 FQGNSA. Trimming removed 1 base at V and 7 bases at J, with 17 bases between. The CDR3 spells CASSLVSARVEQPQHF. CDR3 DNA: TGTGCCAGCAGCTTAGTGTCGGCCAGGGTGGAACAGCCCCAGCATTTT.

The chain uses TRBV2 and TRBJ2-1; D is perhaps TRBD2 (5 bases). V shed 6 bases and J shed 7 bases, with 10 bases lying between them. Germline CDR1 and CDR2: SNHLY and FYNNEI. This CDR3 is built from 12 residues. The CDR3 here is CASSLDLNEQFF. The CDR3 DNA is TGTGCCAGCAGCCTGGACTTAAATGAGCAGTTCTTC.

V is TRBV28 and J is TRBJ1-1; the D gene is possibly TRBD1 (5 bases). Germline V gives CDR1 MDHEN, CDR2 SYDVKM. The CDR3 is 14 amino acids. V lost 6 bases, J lost 1 base, and 12 bases lay in between. The CDR3 nucleotides are TGTGCCAGCAGCCCCCGCGGGACGAACACTGAAGCTTTCTTT. Translated: CASSPRGTNTEAFF.

The rearrangement links TRBV7-2 to TRBJ1-2, with 8 positions matching TRBD1. The CDR3 loop spans 14 amino acids. Unmatched junction bases numbered 10, after V lost 5 bases and J lost 8 bases. Germline V lookup: CDR1 SGHTA, CDR2 FQGNSA. Here the CDR3 DNA reads TGTGCCAGCAGCCTTCCGACAGGGGTTGGCGGCTACACCTTC. Amino acid sequence: CASSLPTGVGGYTF.

The V call is TRBV3-1 (or the pseudogene TRBV3-2), the J call TRBJ2-7; 8 bases are a match to TRBD1. V lost 4 bases, J lost 0 bases, and 8 bases stayed unmatched. The CDR3 totals 16 residues. Germline V gives CDR1 LGHDT, CDR2 YNNKEL (reference sequence). CDR3 DNA sequence: TGTGCCAGCAGCCGAAGACAGGGGCCGACCTCCTACGAGCAGTACTTC. Amino acids: CASSRRQGPTSYEQYF.

This clone showed up just once. CDR3 in DNA: TGTGCCAGCAGCTTAAAGGGGAGGGACACCATATATTTT. Translated: CASSLKGRDTIYF. V is TRBV28 and J is TRBJ1-3; a possible D gene is TRBD1 (5 bases). Trimming stripped 6 bases from V and 8 bases from J, with 14 bases between. There are 13 residues in the CDR3. Germline V gives CDR1 MDHEN, CDR2 SYDVKM.

The genes are TRBV4-1 and TRBJ2-5; 7 positions agree with TRBD1. V trimming: 0 bases; J trimming: 1 base; junction bases outside the gene matches: 2. This CDR3 contains 15 residues. Germline-derived CDR1 and CDR2 are MGHRA and YSYEKL. The CDR3 loop is CASSQEGGSQETQYF. CDR3 DNA: TGCGCCAGCAGCCAAGAAGGGGGCAGCCAAGAGACCCAGTACTTC.

The chain links TRBV11-3 to TRBJ2-1; D perhaps matches TRBD2 (5 bases). Germline CDR1 and CDR2: SGHNT and YENEEA. The CDR3 has 12 amino acids. The V gene lost 2 bases and the J gene lost 9 bases, with 8 bases spanning the gap. In DNA form, the CDR3 reads TGTGCCAGCAGCTTAAACGCGGGTGAGCAGTTCTTC. It specifies CASSLNAGEQFF.